This T cell receptor beta chain was documented in a study of blood T cell repertoires in COVID-19. Study processing details: Reference gene primers were amplified, and this amplification served to estimate nucleated cell counts. Sequenced by immunoSEQ multiplex PCR; TCRdb stores in-frame clones only, minus some. The DNA gave D and trimming, while V, J and clone size come from that table. The sample records about 82,000 clones, 82% being singletons. The CDR3 loop spans 13 amino acids. Trimming took 5 bases from V and 13 from J; bases not matched to a gene: 9. This chain links TRBV12-3 or TRBV12-4 with TRBJ1-1; 11 bases are a match to TRBD1. The sequence was collected from a man over 45 with active or convalescent COVID-19. Sequenced input: peripheral blood. CDR3 bases: TGTGCCAGCAGTCACAATGGGGGACAGGGGGATTTCTTT. Its translation: CASSHNGGQGDFF.